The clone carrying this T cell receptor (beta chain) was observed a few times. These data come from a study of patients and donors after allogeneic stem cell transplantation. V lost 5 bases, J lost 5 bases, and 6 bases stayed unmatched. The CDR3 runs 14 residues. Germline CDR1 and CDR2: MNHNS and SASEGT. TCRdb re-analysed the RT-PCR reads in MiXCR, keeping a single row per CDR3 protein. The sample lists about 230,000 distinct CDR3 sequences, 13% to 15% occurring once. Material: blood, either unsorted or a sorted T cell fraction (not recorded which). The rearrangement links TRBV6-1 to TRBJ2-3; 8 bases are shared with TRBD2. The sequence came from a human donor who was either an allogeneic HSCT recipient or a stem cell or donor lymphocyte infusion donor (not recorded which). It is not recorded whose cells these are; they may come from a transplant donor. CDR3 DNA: TGTGCCAGCAGTACCGGGAGGGAGATAGATACGCAGTATTTT. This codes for CASSTGREIDTQYF.